The TCR beta chain under discussion was sequenced for a study of T-cell reconstitution after alpha-beta-depleted transplantation in children. Study-level results: From newly produced T cells came most of the T-cell counts and diversity one year after transplant.

CDR1 is LNHNV and CDR2 is YYDKDF in the germline V gene (reference sequence). Trimming cost V 4 bases and J 11 bases, with 11 bases left between them. The CDR3 is made up of 12 amino acids. Unique molecular identifiers featured in how the TCRbeta library was prepared. TCRdb passed the PCR reads through MiXCR, listing each CDR3 protein once. The top ten clones hold around 15% of a sample with roughly 490,000 distinct CDR3 sequences, over 9.5% of them seen once. As for this clonotype: Its antigen remains unknown.

The TCR comes from a female patient aged 2-10 years who had a stem cell transplant for aplastic anemia, so the T cells may come from the graft donor. The V call is TRBV15, the J call TRBJ1-4, with a weak D call TRBD1 (5 bases). The sequencing here drew on PBMCs, mostly from graft donor cells, taken 180 days after TCRalphabeta/CD19-depleted stem cell transplant. The CDR3 nucleotides read TGTGCCACCAGCATAGGGGAGGGGAAACTGTTTTTT. Encoded protein: CATSIGEGKLFF.